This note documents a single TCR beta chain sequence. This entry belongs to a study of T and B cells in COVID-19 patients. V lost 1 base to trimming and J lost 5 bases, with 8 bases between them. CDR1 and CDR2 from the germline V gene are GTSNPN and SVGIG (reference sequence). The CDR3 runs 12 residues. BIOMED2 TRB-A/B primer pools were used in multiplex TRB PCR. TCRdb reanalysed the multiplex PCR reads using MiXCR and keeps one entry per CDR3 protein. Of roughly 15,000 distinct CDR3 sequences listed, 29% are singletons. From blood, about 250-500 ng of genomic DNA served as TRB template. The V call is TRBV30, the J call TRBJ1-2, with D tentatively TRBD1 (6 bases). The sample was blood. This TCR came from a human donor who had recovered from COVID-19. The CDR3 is CAWSDRVYGYTF. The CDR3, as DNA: TGTGCCTGGAGTGACAGGGTGTATGGCTACACCTTC.